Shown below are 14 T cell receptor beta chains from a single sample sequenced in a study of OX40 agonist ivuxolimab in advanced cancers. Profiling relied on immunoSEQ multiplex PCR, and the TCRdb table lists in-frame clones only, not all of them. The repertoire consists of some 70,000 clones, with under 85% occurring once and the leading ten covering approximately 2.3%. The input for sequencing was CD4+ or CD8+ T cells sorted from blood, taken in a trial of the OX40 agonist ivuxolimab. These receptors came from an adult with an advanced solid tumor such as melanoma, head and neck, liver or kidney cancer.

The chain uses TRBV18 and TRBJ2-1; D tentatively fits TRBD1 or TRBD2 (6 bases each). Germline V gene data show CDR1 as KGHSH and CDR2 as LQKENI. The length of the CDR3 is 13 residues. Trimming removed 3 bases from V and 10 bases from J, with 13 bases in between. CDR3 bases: TGTGCCAGCTCACCGCCGGGGGCGGGGGAGCAGTTCTTC. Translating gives CASSPPGAGEQFF.

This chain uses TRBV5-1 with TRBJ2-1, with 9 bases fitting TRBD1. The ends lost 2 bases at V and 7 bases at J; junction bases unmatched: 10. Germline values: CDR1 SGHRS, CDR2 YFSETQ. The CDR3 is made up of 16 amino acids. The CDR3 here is CASSLSGQGSLNEQFF. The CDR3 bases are TGCGCCAGCAGCTTATCGGGACAGGGTAGTTTGAATGAGCAGTTCTTC. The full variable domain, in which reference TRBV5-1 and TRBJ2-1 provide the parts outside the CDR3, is KAGVTQTPRYLIKTRGQQVTLSCSPISGHRSVSWYQQTPGQGLQFLFEYFSETQRNKGNFPGRFSGRQFSNSRSEMNVSTLELGDSALYLCASSLSGQGSLNEQFFGPGTRLTVL.

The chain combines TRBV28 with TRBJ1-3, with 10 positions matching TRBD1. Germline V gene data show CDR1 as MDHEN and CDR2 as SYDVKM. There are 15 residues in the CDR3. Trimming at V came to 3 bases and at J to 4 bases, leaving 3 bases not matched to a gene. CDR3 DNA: TGTGCCAGCAGTTTTGACAGGGGGCGCGGAAACACCATATATTTT. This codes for CASSFDRGRGNTIYF.

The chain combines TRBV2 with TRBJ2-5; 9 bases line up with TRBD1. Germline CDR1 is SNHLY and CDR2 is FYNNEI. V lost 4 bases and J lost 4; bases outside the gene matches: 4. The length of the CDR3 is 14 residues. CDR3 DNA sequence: TGTGCCAGCAGTGCGACAGGGGGGGGAGAGACCCAGTACTTC. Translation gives CASSATGGGETQYF.

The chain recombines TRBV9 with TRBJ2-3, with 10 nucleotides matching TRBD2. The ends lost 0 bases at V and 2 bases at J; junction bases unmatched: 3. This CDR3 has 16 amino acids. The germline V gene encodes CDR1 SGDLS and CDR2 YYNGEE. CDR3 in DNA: TGTGCCAGCAGCGTAGTAGGACTAGCGGCCACAGATACGCAGTATTTT. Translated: CASSVVGLAATDTQYF. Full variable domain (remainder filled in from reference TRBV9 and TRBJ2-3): DSGVTQTPKHLITATGQRVTLRCSPRSGDLSVYWYQQSLDQGLQFLIQYYNGEERAKGNILERFSAQQFPDLHSELNLSSLELGDSALYFCASSVVGLAATDTQYFGPGTRLTVL.

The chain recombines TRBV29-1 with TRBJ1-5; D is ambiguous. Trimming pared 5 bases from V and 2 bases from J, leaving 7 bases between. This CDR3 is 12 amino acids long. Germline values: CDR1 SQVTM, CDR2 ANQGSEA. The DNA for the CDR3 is TGCAGCGTTCGGTCGGGCAATCAGCCCCAGCATTTT. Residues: CSVRSGNQPQHF. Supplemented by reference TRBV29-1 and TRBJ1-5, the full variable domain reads SAVISQKPSRDICQRGTSLTIQCQVDSQVTMMFWYRQQPGQSLTLIATANQGSEATYESGFVIDKFPISRPNLTFSTLTVSNMSPEDSSIYLCSVRSGNQPQHFGDGTRLSIL.

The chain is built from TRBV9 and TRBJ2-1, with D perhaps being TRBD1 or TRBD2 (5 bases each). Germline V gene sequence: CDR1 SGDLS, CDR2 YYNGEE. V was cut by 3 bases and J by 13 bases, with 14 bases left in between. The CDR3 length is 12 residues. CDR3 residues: CASSGEGTQQFF. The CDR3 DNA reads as TGTGCCAGCAGCGGAGAGGGGACGCAACAGTTCTTC.

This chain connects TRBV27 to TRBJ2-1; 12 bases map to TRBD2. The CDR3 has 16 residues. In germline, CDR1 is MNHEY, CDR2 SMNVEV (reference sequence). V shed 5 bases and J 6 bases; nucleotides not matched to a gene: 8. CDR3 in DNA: TGTGCCAGCAGTCAAAGAACTAGCGGGAGGCCCAATGAGCAGTTCTTC. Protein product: CASSQRTSGRPNEQFF.

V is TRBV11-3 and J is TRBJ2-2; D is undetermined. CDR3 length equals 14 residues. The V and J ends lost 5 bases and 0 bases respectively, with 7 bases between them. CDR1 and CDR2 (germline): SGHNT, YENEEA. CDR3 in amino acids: CASSPYSNTGELFF. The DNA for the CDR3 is TGTGCCAGCAGCCCGTATTCGAACACCGGGGAGCTGTTTTTT.

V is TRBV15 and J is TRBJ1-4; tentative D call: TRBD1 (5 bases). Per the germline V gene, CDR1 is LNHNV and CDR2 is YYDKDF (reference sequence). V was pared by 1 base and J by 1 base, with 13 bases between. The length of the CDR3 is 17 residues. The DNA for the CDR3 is TGTGCCACCAGCAGAGTCGGGGCGGGCGAAACTAATGAAAAACTGTTTTTT. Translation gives CATSRVGAGETNEKLFF.

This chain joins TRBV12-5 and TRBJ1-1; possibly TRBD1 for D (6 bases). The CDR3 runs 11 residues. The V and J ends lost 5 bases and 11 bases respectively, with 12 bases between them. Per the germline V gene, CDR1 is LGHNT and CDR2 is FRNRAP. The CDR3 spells CASGTGSSAFF. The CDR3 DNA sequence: TGTGCTAGTGGTACAGGGTCATCGGCTTTCTTT.

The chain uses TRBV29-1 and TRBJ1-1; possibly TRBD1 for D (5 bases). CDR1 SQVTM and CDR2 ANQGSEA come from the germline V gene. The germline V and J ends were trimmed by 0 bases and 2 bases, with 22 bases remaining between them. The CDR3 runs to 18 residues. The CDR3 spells CSVEDLMSGRGRNTEAFF. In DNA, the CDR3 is TGCAGCGTTGAAGATCTTATGTCGGGCCGGGGGAGAAACACTGAAGCTTTCTTT.

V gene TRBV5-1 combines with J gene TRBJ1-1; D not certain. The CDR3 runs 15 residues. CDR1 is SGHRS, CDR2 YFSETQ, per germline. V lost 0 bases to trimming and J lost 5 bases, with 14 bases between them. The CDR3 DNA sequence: TGCGCCAGCAGCTTGGAGTGGAGTCTGGGGACTGAAGCTTTCTTT. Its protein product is CASSLEWSLGTEAFF.

The CDR3 loop is CASKAPGQGAWQYF. As DNA, the CDR3 is TGTGCCAGCAAGGCACCGGGACAGGGGGCATGGCAGTACTTC. This chain links TRBV28 with TRBJ2-7, with 12 positions matching TRBD1. CDR3 length equals 14 residues. J gave up 9 bases and V 7 bases, and 10 bases lay outside the gene matches. The germline gives CDR1 MDHEN, CDR2 SYDVKM.